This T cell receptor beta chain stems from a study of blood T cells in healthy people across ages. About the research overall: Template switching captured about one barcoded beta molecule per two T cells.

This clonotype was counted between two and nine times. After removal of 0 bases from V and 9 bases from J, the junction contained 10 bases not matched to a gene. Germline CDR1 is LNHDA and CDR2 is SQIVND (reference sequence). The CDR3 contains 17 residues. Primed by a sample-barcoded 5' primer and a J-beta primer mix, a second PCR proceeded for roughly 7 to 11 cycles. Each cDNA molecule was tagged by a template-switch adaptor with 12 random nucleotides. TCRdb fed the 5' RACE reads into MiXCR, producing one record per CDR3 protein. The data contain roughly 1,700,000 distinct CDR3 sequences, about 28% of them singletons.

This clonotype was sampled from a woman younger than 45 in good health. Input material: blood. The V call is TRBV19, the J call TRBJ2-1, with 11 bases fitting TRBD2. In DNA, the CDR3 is TGTGCCAGTAGTATAGAAGTAGCGGGAGGGCCAAGTGGTGAGCAGTTCTTC. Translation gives CASSIEVAGGPSGEQFF.